These 11 T cell receptor beta chains were sequenced from one sample in a study of glioma-infiltrating T cells (dated by TCRdb to 2016 to 2017). The data were produced on an Illumina MiSeq. The iRepertoire nested amplicon-rescue multiplex PCR (arm-PCR) platform was used to amplify TCR alpha and beta CDR3 regions from RNA. The public reads were quality trimmed at Q25 with fastp and then assembled into clones with MiXCR by TCRdb, keeping productive beta chains. Every distinct CDR3 protein forms one entry, paired with its most common genes and DNA. The sample contains approximately 110,000 distinct CDR3 sequences, less than 30% of them found a single time. Just under 35% of the sample belongs to the ten largest clones. Sample: glioma tissue, nonneoplastic brain tissue, or PBMCs (not recorded which). Receptors originate from a human donor with low-grade glioma or glioblastoma, undergoing nonglioma brain surgery, or in good health (not recorded which).

This clonotype came up many times. This chain joins TRBV27 and TRBJ2-5, with 8 bases matching TRBD1. CDR1 is MNHEY, CDR2 SMNVEV, per germline (reference sequence). The V and J ends lost 5 bases and 6 bases, in that order; junction bases with no gene match: 5. The CDR3 sequence is 13 residues long. This CDR3 reads CASSPTGVKTQYF. The CDR3, as DNA: TGTGCCAGCAGTCCGACAGGGGTAAAGACCCAGTACTTC.

Only a few counts were recorded for this clonotype. The chain has TRBV29-1 and TRBJ1-1, with unresolved D. The CDR3 spans 12 residues. The germline gives CDR1 SQVTM, CDR2 ANQGSEA. With 2 bases removed from V and 3 bases from J, the gap between germline ends came to 7 bases. The CDR3 here is CSVELSDTEAFF. CDR3 nucleotides: TGCAGCGTTGAACTCAGTGACACTGAAGCTTTCTTT. Supplemented by reference TRBV29-1 and TRBJ1-1, the full variable domain reads SAVISQKPSRDICQRGTSLTIQCQVDSQVTMMFWYRQQPGQSLTLIATANQGSEATYESGFVIDKFPISRPNLTFSTLTVSNMSPEDSSIYLCSVELSDTEAFFGQGTRLTVV.

This clonotype was picked up many times. The rearrangement links TRBV4-1 to TRBJ2-7; 14 bases map to TRBD2. Germline V CDR1 and CDR2: MGHRA, YSYEKL. Trimming took 4 bases from V and 4 from J; bases not matched to a gene: 6. The CDR3 has 16 amino acids. CDR3 bases: TGCGCCAGCAGCCCCGGGACTAGCGGGAGTAGATACGAGCAGTACTTC. This encodes CASSPGTSGSRYEQYF.

This clonotype was seen ten or more times. The chain combines TRBV5-4 with TRBJ1-2, with a possible D match to TRBD1 (5 bases). Germline assignment: CDR1 SGHNT and CDR2 YYREEE (reference sequence). The CDR3 length is 14 residues. V was shortened by 4 bases and J by 3 bases, with 13 bases between the two germline ends. The CDR3 here is CASSRQGFDYGYTF. CDR3 DNA sequence: TGTGCCAGCAGCCGTCAGGGCTTCGACTATGGCTACACCTTC.

This clonotype has a count of ten or more. This chain connects TRBV4-1 to TRBJ2-3; 8 bases are a match to TRBD2. Looked up from germline, CDR1 is MGHRA and CDR2 is YSYEKL. The CDR3 has 18 amino acids. V lost 1 base, J lost 5 bases, and 14 bases stayed unmatched. The chain's CDR3 is CASSQGTLSGLAGDTQYF. The DNA for the CDR3 is TGCGCCAGCAGCCAAGGAACGTTATCTGGACTAGCCGGAGATACGCAGTATTTT.

Remarks on this clonotype: A read error may explain this, as a much larger clone is one base away. The V gene is TRBV4-1, the J gene TRBJ2-2, with D tentatively TRBD1 (6 bases). Germline values: CDR1 MGHRA, CDR2 YSYEKL. The CDR3 sequence is 15 residues long. In nucleotides, the CDR3 is TGCGCCAACAGCCAAGATACAGGGATGGCCGGGGAGCTGTTTTTT. It is translated as CANSQDTGMAGELFF.

The sample holds many counts of this clonotype. The CDR3 DNA is TGTGCCAGCAGCCTACAGCCTTTTACAGGGGGCACTGAAGCTTTCTTT. It specifies CASSLQPFTGGTEAFF. This chain joins TRBV7-2 and TRBJ1-1; the match to TRBD1 covers 8 bases. The junction had 12 bases not matched to a gene; V was cut back by 5 bases and J by 4 bases. Germline-derived CDR1 and CDR2 are SGHTA and FQGNSA. The CDR3 totals 16 residues.

The chain has TRBV7-8 and TRBJ2-1; D tentatively fits TRBD1 or TRBD2 (5 bases each). The ends were cut back, 1 base at V and 3 bases at J, with 13 bases in the middle. Germline V gene lookup returns CDR1 SGHVS and CDR2 FQNEAQ. CDR3 size: 16 residues. The CDR3 loop reads CASSLVGDGYYNEQFF. The CDR3 coding sequence is TGTGCCAGCAGCTTAGTGGGGGACGGATACTACAATGAGCAGTTCTTC.

This clonotype has a single count. The J gene is TRBJ1-1, the V gene TRBV11-2; D is uncertain. With 1 base removed from V and 3 bases from J, the gap between germline ends came to 12 bases. The CDR3 loop spans 15 amino acids. The germline CDR1 and CDR2 sequences are SGHAT and FQNNGV. The CDR3 DNA is TGTGCCAGCAGCTTAGTATCGGCAGCGGACACTGAAGCTTTCTTT. Translating gives CASSLVSAADTEAFF.

As for this clonotype: With a much larger clone just one base away, this may be a read error. The rearrangement links TRBV10-1 to TRBJ1-3; D gene uncertain. CDR1 is WNHNN and CDR2 is SYGVQD in the germline V gene (reference sequence). The germline V and J ends were trimmed by 2 bases and 0 bases, with 11 bases remaining between them. CDR3 size: 16 residues. Written as DNA, the CDR3 is TGCGCCAGCAGTGAGGGCCCTGGCAACTCTGGAAACACCATATATTTT. Translated, it gives CASSEGPGNSGNTIYF.

This clonotype appeared many times. At one end, the junction sequence differs from germline, possibly due to a read error. V is TRBV7-9 and J is TRBJ1-1, with no clear D. Germline CDR1 SEHNR, CDR2 FQNEAQ (reference sequence). This CDR3 region has 12 residues. CDR3 in amino acids: CASSATDTEAFF. The CDR3 DNA follows: TGTGCCAGCAGTGCGACCGACACCGAAGCTTTCTTT.